Given below is one T cell receptor beta chain in context. What it binds is not known. These data belong to a study of cytomegalovirus exposure and HLA in healthy donors. About the research overall: As released early, the data held 80 million to 90 million unique TCRs from HLA-typed donors. Of the donors genotyped, several hundred in all, 65% to 90% fell in the Caucasian-associated ancestry cluster.

Primers: 60 Vbeta forward and 13 Jbeta reverse. Libraries were prepared by immunoSEQ multiplex PCR; TCRdb keeps only in-frame clonotypes and omits some of them. The sample lists about 170,000 clones, 60% to 80% occurring once. Trimming shortened V by 3 bases and J by 4 bases, and 6 bases separated the two germline ends. This CDR3 region has 12 residues. Looked up from germline, CDR1 is MGHDK and CDR2 is SYGVNS. The study, taken as a whole, reports: In the analysis, some V segments, TRBV6-2 and TRBV6-3 included, were excluded as indistinguishable. The study labeled about 160 TCR beta chains cytomegalovirus-associated.

The sequence was obtained from a man in his forties in good health and CMV-seropositive. The specimen sequenced was PBMCs. V gene TRBV25-1 combines with J gene TRBJ1-1, with D possibly matching TRBD1 (5 bases). CDR3: CASSDRGTEAFF. The CDR3 bases are TGTGCCAGCAGTGATAGGGGCACTGAAGCTTTCTTT.